This TCR beta chain was sequenced during a study of blood T cell repertoires in COVID-19. Study at large: The United States, Italy and Spain supplied acute and convalescent COVID-19 samples. PBMCs, B-cell-depleted T cells, or T cells were the source of the cDNA or gDNA that made up the material.

Trimming took 5 bases from V and 5 from J, leaving 12 bases between them. This CDR3 has 13 amino acids. Germline lookup yields CDR1 MNHEY and CDR2 SMNVEV (reference sequence). In the original workflow: Reference gene primers were amplified, and this amplification served to estimate nucleated cell counts. The method was immunoSEQ multiplex PCR; TCRdb's version includes in-frame clones alone and lacks a portion of them. From that table come the V and J calls and clone size; the DNA was used to work out D and trimming. Among some 50,000 clones listed, 85% to 90% were seen once. This clone was seen a few times.

This rearrangement joins TRBV27 to TRBJ2-5; D unclear. Input material: peripheral blood. The origin of this receptor is a human donor in a cohort sampled during active COVID-19. CDR3 residues: CASSPRHRETQYF. The CDR3 DNA is TGTGCCAGCAGTCCGCGACACCGGGAGACCCAGTACTTC.